One sample yielded the 29 T cell receptor beta chains listed below, sequenced in a study of blood T cells in healthy people across ages. With a J-beta primer mix and a sample-barcoded 5' primer, a second PCR ran about 7 to 12 cycles. One entry per CDR3 protein results from TCRdb running MiXCR on the 5' RACE reads. The profile shows around 900,000 distinct CDR3 sequences, less than 35% of them singletons. Sequencing used blood. Every receptor here comes from a woman at least 80 years old in good health.

This clonotype appeared a few times. The chain uses TRBV15 and TRBJ1-5; D gene uncertain. The CDR3 runs 15 residues. Germline CDR1 LNHNV, CDR2 YYDKDF (reference sequence). V lost 8 bases and J 0 bases, leaving 14 bases between the germline ends. The CDR3 region has the DNA TGTGCCACCCTACGTATGCGAGGTAGCAATCAGCCCCAGCATTTT. This encodes CATLRMRGSNQPQHF. The variable domain in full, with the rest retrieved from reference TRBV15 and TRBJ1-5, is DAMVIQNPRYQVTQFGKPVTLSCSQTLNHNVMYWYQQKSSQAPKLLFHYYDKDFNNEADTPDNFQSRRPNTSFCFLDIRSPGLGDTAMYLCATLRMRGSNQPQHFGDGTRLSIL.

This clonotype has a count of ten or more. The chain employs TRBV20-1 and TRBJ2-7; maybe TRBD1 (6 bases). CDR3 length: 13 residues. V lost 6 bases and J lost 1, with 13 bases in between. From germline, CDR1 is DFQATT and CDR2 SNEGSKA (reference sequence). The CDR3 DNA reads as TGCAGTGCCACACAGGGACGGTCCTACGAGCAGTACTTC. Its protein is CSATQGRSYEQYF.

V usage is TRBV7-2 and J usage is TRBJ1-5, with unresolved D. Looked up from germline, CDR1 is SGHTA and CDR2 is FQGNSA. The V end was cut by 5 bases, the J end by 0 bases, with 17 bases between. The CDR3 sequence is 17 residues long. In DNA, the CDR3 is TGTGCCAGCAGCCCACGGGCCGACTTTGGTAGCAATCAGCCCCAGCATTTT. As protein: CASSPRADFGSNQPQHF.

Comments on this clonotype: The junction does not match germline at one end; this may be a read error. This sequence joins TRBV6-5 and TRBJ2-6; D is perhaps TRBD1 (5 bases). The CDR3 runs 16 residues. Germline V gene sequence: CDR1 MNHEY, CDR2 SVGAGI. The CDR3 protein is CASSYSDNSEANVLTF. The CDR3 nucleotides are TGTGCCAGCAGTTATTCGGACAACTCTGAGGCCAACGTCCTGACTTTC.

At least ten counts were recorded for this clonotype. The chain is built from TRBV7-2 and TRBJ2-3; TRBD2 aligns across 11 bases. Germline assignment: CDR1 SGHTA and CDR2 FQGNSA. CDR3 size: 16 residues. J gave up 2 bases and V 5 bases, and 6 bases lay outside the gene matches. CDR3 nucleotide sequence: TGTGCCAGCAGCCCCCTAGCGGGGGGTTTCACAGATACGCAGTATTTT. This sequence encodes CASSPLAGGFTDTQYF. Variable domain in full (rest from reference TRBV7-2 and TRBJ2-3): GAGVSQSPSNKVTEKGKDVELRCDPISGHTALYWYRQSLGQGLEFLIYFQGNSAPDKSGLPSDRFSAERTGGSVSTLTIQRTQQEDSAVYLCASSPLAGGFTDTQYFGPGTRLTVL.

This clonotype was seen many times. V usage is TRBV5-1 and J usage is TRBJ2-7; D is undetermined. V lost 6 bases to trimming and J lost 0 bases, with 7 bases between them. The length of the CDR3 is 12 residues. The germline V gene has CDR1 SGHRS and CDR2 YFSETQ. The CDR3 loop is CASTASSYEQYF. CDR3 sequence (DNA): TGCGCCAGCACCGCGAGCTCCTACGAGCAGTACTTC.

This CDR3 reads CASSGRKGGVYGYTF. The CDR3 DNA follows: TGTGCCAGCAGCGGACGAAAAGGGGGAGTCTATGGCTACACCTTC. The J gene is TRBJ1-2, the V gene TRBV7-2, with D possibly matching TRBD1 (6 bases). CDR1 and CDR2 (germline): SGHTA, FQGNSA. This CDR3 contains 15 residues. The germline V and J ends were trimmed by 5 bases and 4 bases, with 17 bases remaining between them. The variable domain in full, completed from reference TRBV7-2 and TRBJ1-2, reads GAGVSQSPSNKVTEKGKDVELRCDPISGHTALYWYRQSLGQGLEFLIYFQGNSAPDKSGLPSDRFSAERTGGSVSTLTIQRTQQEDSAVYLCASSGRKGGVYGYTFGSGTRLTVV.

The V gene is TRBV3-1, the J gene TRBJ1-1; D possibly corresponds to TRBD1 (6 bases). The length of the CDR3 is 15 residues. Germline V lookup: CDR1 LGHDT, CDR2 YNNKEL (reference sequence). V lost 6 bases to trimming and J lost 4 bases, with 18 bases between them. CDR3 region: CASSPFSLRGTEAFF. The CDR3 region has the DNA TGTGCCAGCAGTCCTTTCTCCCTCAGGGGCACTGAAGCTTTCTTT.

The chain employs TRBV28 and TRBJ2-7; perhaps TRBD1 as D (5 bases). Trimming took off 3 bases at V and 0 bases at J, with 15 bases between the two ends. This CDR3 has 16 amino acids. Germline assignment: CDR1 MDHEN and CDR2 SYDVKM. CDR3 bases: TGTGCCAGCAGTTTGATGGGGCCTCCGAACTCCTACGAGCAGTACTTC. Its translation: CASSLMGPPNSYEQYF.

This clonotype has ten or more counts. The V gene is TRBV4-3, the J gene TRBJ2-5; 10 nucleotides match TRBD1. This CDR3 comprises 16 residues. V lost 2 bases to trimming and J lost 2 bases; unmatched junction nucleotides: 5. Germline assignment: CDR1 LGHNA and CDR2 YSLEER. The CDR3 DNA is TGCGCCAGCAGCCAAACCGACAGGGGGCGTCAAGAGACCCAGTACTTC. It is translated as CASSQTDRGRQETQYF.

Remarks on this clonotype: One end of the junction varies from germline; a read error may be responsible. Here the CDR3 reads CTSSLDRLAGDYNEQFF. The CDR3 nucleotides are TGTACCAGCAGTTTGGATCGGCTAGCGGGGGACTACAATGAGCAGTTCTTC. The chain combines TRBV27 with TRBJ2-1, with TRBD2 matching 10 bases. Looked up from germline, CDR1 is MNHEY and CDR2 is SMNVEV (reference sequence). CDR3 length: 17 residues.

This clonotype was found a few times. V and J are TRBV20-1 and TRBJ2-1; 12 bases fit TRBD2. The CDR3 totals 15 residues. Germline trimming cut 6 bases from V and 10 bases from J; bases unmatched to any gene: 13. Germline CDR1 DFQATT, CDR2 SNEGSKA (reference sequence). The chain's CDR3 is CSARGGLAGLREQFF. The CDR3 DNA reads TGCAGTGCCCGGGGGGGACTAGCGGGTCTTAGGGAGCAGTTCTTC.

This clonotype came up many times. The chain links TRBV20-1 to TRBJ2-5; D is perhaps TRBD1 (7 bases). The CDR3 extends over 12 amino acids. V lost 5 bases to trimming and J lost 5 bases, with 12 bases between them. Per germline, CDR1 DFQATT and CDR2 SNEGSKA (reference sequence). The CDR3 region has the DNA TGCAGTGCTGCCAGGGGGAGGGAGACCCAGTACTTC. This translates into CSAARGRETQYF.

This clonotype was seen repeatedly, ten times or more. CDR3 sequence reads: CSARVEGSFYGYTF. The CDR3, as DNA: TGCAGTGCTAGAGTGGAGGGCAGTTTCTATGGCTACACCTTC. This rearrangement joins TRBV20-1 to TRBJ1-2; D gene uncertain. The CDR3 is made up of 14 amino acids. V gave up 1 base and J gave up 4 bases, with 13 bases separating them. Per germline, CDR1 DFQATT and CDR2 SNEGSKA (reference sequence).

In this sample, this clonotype turned up a few times. This chain links TRBV6-1 with TRBJ1-5, with 7 bases matching TRBD1. The ends lost 5 bases at V and 2 bases at J; junction bases unmatched: 12. Germline CDR1 MNHNS, CDR2 SASEGT. The CDR3 runs to 17 residues. The CDR3 is CASSQWTGISGNQPQHF. In DNA form, the CDR3 reads TGTGCCAGCAGTCAATGGACAGGAATTAGCGGCAATCAGCCCCAGCATTTT.

This clonotype has ten or more counts. CDR3 sequence reads: CASSYRTNTDTQYF. CDR3 bases: TGTGCCAGCAGCTACCGGACCAACACAGATACGCAGTATTTT. The chain combines TRBV7-9 with TRBJ2-3; no firm D call. The CDR3 consists of 14 residues. Germline loops: CDR1 SEHNR, CDR2 FQNEAQ (reference sequence). V was cut by 4 bases and J by 2 bases, with 10 bases left in between.

The table lists this clonotype with many counts. The rearrangement uses TRBV5-1 and TRBJ2-1, with 14 bases lining up with TRBD2. Germline V gene lookup returns CDR1 SGHRS and CDR2 YFSETQ. The V gene end was trimmed by 2 bases and the J gene end by 3 bases; junction bases not matched to a gene: 4. This CDR3 has 17 amino acids. Here the CDR3 reads CASSFLTSGGVYNEQFF. The CDR3 bases are TGCGCCAGCAGCTTCCTGACTAGCGGGGGGGTCTACAATGAGCAGTTCTTC.

This clonotype has a count of ten or more. V usage is TRBV3-1 and J usage is TRBJ2-1; TRBD2 matches at 11 bases. The CDR3 has 15 amino acids. From germline, CDR1 is LGHDT and CDR2 YNNKEL (reference sequence). The J segment lost 9 bases and the V segment lost 2 bases, leaving 6 bases of the junction unmatched. The CDR3 DNA follows: TGTGCCAGCAGCCAATCTAGCGGGGGGCAGGGTGAGCAGTTCTTC. This encodes CASSQSSGGQGEQFF.

The rearrangement uses TRBV30 and TRBJ2-3, with a possible D match to TRBD2 (7 bases). V was trimmed by 3 bases and J by 4 bases, leaving 14 bases between them. CDR3 length equals 14 residues. Germline CDR1 and CDR2: GTSNPN and SVGIG (reference sequence). CDR3 region: CAWRSAGAPDTQYF. The CDR3 DNA reads as TGTGCCTGGAGATCGGCGGGGGCCCCAGATACGCAGTATTTT.

This clonotype was counted at least ten times. The chain employs TRBV7-2 and TRBJ2-3; 10 positions agree with TRBD2. CDR1 SGHTA and CDR2 FQGNSA come from the germline V gene. The V gene end was trimmed by 1 base and the J gene end by 1 base; junction bases not matched to a gene: 5. This CDR3 is 17 amino acids long. The CDR3 sequence is CASSLGGLAGGTDTQYF. The CDR3 coding sequence is TGTGCCAGCAGCTTAGGGGGGCTAGCGGGGGGCACAGATACGCAGTATTTT.

This clonotype was recorded at least ten times. V and J are TRBV30 and TRBJ2-7, with D perhaps matching TRBD2 (5 bases). CDR3 size: 12 residues. CDR1 and CDR2 from the germline V gene are GTSNPN and SVGIG (reference sequence). V lost 2 bases to trimming and J lost 4 bases, with 9 bases between them. The CDR3 region has the DNA TGTGCCTGGAGTAATCGGGGTTACGAGCAGTACTTC. Encoded protein: CAWSNRGYEQYF.

V is TRBV30 and J is TRBJ2-7, with D perhaps assigned TRBD1 or TRBD2 (5 bases each). Looked up from germline, CDR1 is GTSNPN and CDR2 is SVGIG (reference sequence). CDR3 length: 14 residues. Trimming shortened V by 0 bases and J by 3 bases, and 12 bases separated the two germline ends. As DNA, the CDR3 is TGTGCCTGGAGTGTCCAACGGGGCATCTACGAGCAGTACTTC. Amino acid sequence: CAWSVQRGIYEQYF.

This clonotype has just a few counts. The rearrangement uses TRBV20-1 and TRBJ1-2; 8 nucleotides agree with TRBD1. Per the germline V gene, CDR1 is DFQATT and CDR2 is SNEGSKA (reference sequence). This CDR3 region has 15 residues. Trimming cost V 0 bases and J 7 bases; bases outside gene matches: 10. This CDR3 reads CSARDTGRGQGGYTF. As DNA, the CDR3 is TGCAGTGCTAGAGATACTGGCAGGGGGCAGGGTGGCTACACCTTC.

The rearrangement links TRBV12-3 or TRBV12-4 to TRBJ2-7; D is unclear. This CDR3 spans 14 amino acids. V shed 4 bases and J shed 0 bases, with 10 bases lying between them. The CDR3 DNA reads TGTGCCAGCAGTTCCTTCAGTAGCTCCTACGAGCAGTACTTC. It translates to CASSSFSSSYEQYF.

This clonotype was observed many times. The chain joins TRBV15 to TRBJ2-3; 8 nucleotides line up with TRBD1. The CDR3 has 12 residues. The J segment lost 14 bases and the V segment lost 4 bases, leaving 8 bases of the junction unmatched. From germline, CDR1 is LNHNV and CDR2 YYDKDF (reference sequence). This CDR3 reads CATSTGQGMGYF. The CDR3 nucleotides are TGTGCCACCAGCACAGGACAGGGAATGGGGTATTTT.

On this clonotype itself: Since a much larger clone is just one base distant, this may be a read error. The chain joins TRBV7-2 to TRBJ2-2, with a possible D match to TRBD1 (7 bases). The germline V gene has CDR1 SGHTA and CDR2 FQGNSA. This CDR3 has 16 amino acids. DNA of the CDR3: TGTGCCAGCAGCTTAGCCAGACAGGGAGGCACCGGGGAGCGGTTTTTT. Its translation is CASSLARQGGTGERFF.

The chain carries TRBV15 and TRBJ1-2; 8 bases map to TRBD1. The CDR3 sequence is 17 residues long. The junction had 15 bases not matched to a gene; V was cut back by 2 bases and J by 7 bases. Looked up from germline, CDR1 is LNHNV and CDR2 is YYDKDF (reference sequence). The CDR3 bases are TGTGCCACCAGCAGAAGGACAGGGATACCGGTCGGTGGTGGCTACACCTTC. It encodes CATSRRTGIPVGGGYTF.

This clonotype was picked up many times. The chain couples TRBV7-9 to TRBJ1-2; maybe TRBD1 (6 bases). This CDR3 region has 14 residues. The ends were cut back, 0 bases at V and 3 bases at J, with 8 bases in the middle. CDR1 SEHNR and CDR2 FQNEAQ come from the germline V gene (reference sequence). DNA for the CDR3: TGTGCCAGCAGCTTAGCGGGGGCGGACTATGGCTACACCTTC. Translation: CASSLAGADYGYTF. The full variable domain, rest sourced from reference TRBV7-9 and TRBJ1-2, is DTGVSQNPRHKITKRGQNVTFRCDPISEHNRLYWYRQTLGQGPEFLTYFQNEAQLEKSRLLSDRFSAERPKGSFSTLEIQRTEQGDSAMYLCASSLAGADYGYTFGSGTRLTVV.

This sequence joins TRBV30 and TRBJ2-2; D remains ambiguous. Per germline, CDR1 GTSNPN and CDR2 SVGIG (reference sequence). The V gene lost 6 bases and the J gene lost 1 base, with 9 bases spanning the gap. The CDR3 runs to 13 residues. The CDR3 region is CACAVLNTGELFF. The CDR3 DNA reads as TGTGCCTGTGCTGTCCTGAACACCGGGGAGCTGTTTTTT.